This TCR beta chain was identified during a study of blood T cells in healthy people across ages. Germline V gene sequence: CDR1 DFQATT, CDR2 SNEGSKA (reference sequence). V was shortened by 4 bases and J by 1 base, with 12 bases between the two germline ends. The CDR3 is 14 amino acids. Study conclusions and caveats: Long-lived donors exceeded aged donors in naive CD4+ cells and diversity. Diversity estimates drawn from one million T cells were deemed underestimates. Possibly, changes in expanded clonotypes were confounded because donor CMV status was unknown.

Concerning this clonotype itself: As yet, its antigen is unknown. A read error is possible here, since a much larger clone lies one base away.

The authors ran a second PCR of 7 to 11 cycles using a sample-barcoded 5' primer and a J-beta primer mix. Via MiXCR, TCRdb re-called the 5' RACE reads, giving one row per CDR3 protein. This sample has roughly 680,000 distinct CDR3 sequences; approximately 52% occur once, and the top ten carry about 14%. This clonotype was obtained from a woman older than 75 in good health. The sequencing sample was made of blood. The V call is TRBV20-1, the J call TRBJ2-3; no firm D call. This CDR3 is CSANLRMGTDTQYF. The DNA for the CDR3 is TGCAGTGCTAATCTCCGTATGGGCACAGATACGCAGTATTTT.